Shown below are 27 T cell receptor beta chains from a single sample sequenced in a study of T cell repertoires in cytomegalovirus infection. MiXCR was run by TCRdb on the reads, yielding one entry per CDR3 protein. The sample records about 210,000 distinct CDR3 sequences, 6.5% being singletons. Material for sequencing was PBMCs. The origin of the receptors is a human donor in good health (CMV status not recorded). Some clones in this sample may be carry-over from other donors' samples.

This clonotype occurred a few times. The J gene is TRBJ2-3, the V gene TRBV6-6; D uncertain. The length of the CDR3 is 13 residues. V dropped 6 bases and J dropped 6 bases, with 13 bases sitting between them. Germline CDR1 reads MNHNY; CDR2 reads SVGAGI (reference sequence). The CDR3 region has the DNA TGTGCCAGCAGCGTCGAAGATGGGGATACGCAGTATTTT. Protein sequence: CASSVEDGDTQYF.

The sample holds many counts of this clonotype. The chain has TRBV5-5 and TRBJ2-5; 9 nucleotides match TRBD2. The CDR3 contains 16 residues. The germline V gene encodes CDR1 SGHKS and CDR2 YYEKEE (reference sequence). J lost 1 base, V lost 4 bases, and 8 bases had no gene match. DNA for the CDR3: TGTGCCAGCAGCCGACCAGCGGGGGGATTCCAAGAGACCCAGTACTTC. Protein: CASSRPAGGFQETQYF.

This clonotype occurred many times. This CDR3 is CASSPPSYNEQFF. The CDR3 bases are TGTGCCAGCTCACCCCCCTCCTACAATGAGCAGTTCTTC. The chain has TRBV18 and TRBJ2-1; D is uncertain. The germline CDR1 and CDR2 sequences are KGHSH and LQKENI. The V end lost 3 bases, the J end lost 0 bases, and 3 bases lay between the germline ends. The CDR3 is made up of 13 amino acids.

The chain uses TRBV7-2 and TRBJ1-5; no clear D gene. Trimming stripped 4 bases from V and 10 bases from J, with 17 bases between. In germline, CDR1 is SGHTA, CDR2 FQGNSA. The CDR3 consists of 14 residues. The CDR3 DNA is TGTGCCAGCAGCTACTCGGTGGGCCTTCGCCCCCAGCATTTT. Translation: CASSYSVGLRPQHF. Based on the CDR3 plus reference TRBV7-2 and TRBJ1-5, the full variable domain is GAGVSQSPSNKVTEKGKDVELRCDPISGHTALYWYRQSLGQGLEFLIYFQGNSAPDKSGLPSDRFSAERTGGSVSTLTIQRTQQEDSAVYLCASSYSVGLRPQHFGDGTRLSIL.

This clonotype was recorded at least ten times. In DNA, the CDR3 is TGTGCCAGCAGTCCAGGGACAGGGGCTGGGGCCAACGTCCTGACTTTC. As protein: CASSPGTGAGANVLTF. The V call is TRBV28, the J call TRBJ2-6; 10 bases align to TRBD1. J gave up 2 bases and V 5 bases, and 3 bases lay outside the gene matches. The V gene's germline CDR1 is MDHEN and CDR2 SYDVKM. The CDR3 has 16 amino acids.

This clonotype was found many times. The CDR3 sequence: CASNGPPRAQYF. DNA of the CDR3: TGTGCCAGCAATGGACCGCCCCGGGCCCAGTACTTC. The V gene is TRBV28, the J gene TRBJ2-5; no firm D call. V lost 7 bases and J lost 9, with 15 bases in between. The length of the CDR3 is 12 residues. Germline CDR1 reads MDHEN; CDR2 reads SYDVKM.

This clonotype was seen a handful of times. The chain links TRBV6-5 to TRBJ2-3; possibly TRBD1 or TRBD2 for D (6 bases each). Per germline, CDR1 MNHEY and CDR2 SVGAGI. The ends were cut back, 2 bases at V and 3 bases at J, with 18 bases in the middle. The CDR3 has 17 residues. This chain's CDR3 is CASSYGRGARGTDTQYF. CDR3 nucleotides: TGTGCCAGCAGTTACGGCCGCGGGGCAAGGGGGACAGATACGCAGTATTTT.

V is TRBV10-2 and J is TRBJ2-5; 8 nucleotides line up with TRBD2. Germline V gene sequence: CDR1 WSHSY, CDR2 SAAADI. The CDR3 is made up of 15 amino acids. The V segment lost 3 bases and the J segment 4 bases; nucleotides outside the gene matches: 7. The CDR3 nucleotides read TGCGCCAGCAGTGAACTAGCGGTGGGGGGAGAGACCCAGTACTTC. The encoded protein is CASSELAVGGETQYF.

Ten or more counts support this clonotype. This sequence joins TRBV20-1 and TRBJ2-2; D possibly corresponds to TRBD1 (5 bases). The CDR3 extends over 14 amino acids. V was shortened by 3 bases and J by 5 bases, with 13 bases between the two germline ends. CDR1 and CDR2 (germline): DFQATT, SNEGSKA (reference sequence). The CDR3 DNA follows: TGCAGTGCTAGTCAAGGGGTTACAACCGGGGAGCTGTTTTTT. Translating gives CSASQGVTTGELFF.

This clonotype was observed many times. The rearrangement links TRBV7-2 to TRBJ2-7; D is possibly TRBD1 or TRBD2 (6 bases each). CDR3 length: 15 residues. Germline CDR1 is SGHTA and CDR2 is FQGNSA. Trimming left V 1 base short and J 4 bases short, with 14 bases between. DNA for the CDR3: TGTGCCAGCAGCTTAGGAGGGGGGCCGGGTTACGAGCAGTACTTC. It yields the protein CASSLGGGPGYEQYF.

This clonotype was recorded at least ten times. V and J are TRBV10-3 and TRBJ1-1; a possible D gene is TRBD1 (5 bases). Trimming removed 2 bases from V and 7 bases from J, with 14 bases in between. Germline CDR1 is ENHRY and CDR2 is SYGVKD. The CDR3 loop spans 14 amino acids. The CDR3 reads CAISETGYRGEAFF. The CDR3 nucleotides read TGTGCCATCAGTGAGACAGGTTATCGGGGTGAAGCTTTCTTT.

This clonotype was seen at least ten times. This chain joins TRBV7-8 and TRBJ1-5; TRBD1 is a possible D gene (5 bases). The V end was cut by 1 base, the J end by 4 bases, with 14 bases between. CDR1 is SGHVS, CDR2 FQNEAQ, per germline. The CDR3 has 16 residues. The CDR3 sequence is CASSLGTGVGNQPQHF. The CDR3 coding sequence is TGTGCCAGCAGCTTAGGAACGGGGGTGGGGAATCAGCCCCAGCATTTT. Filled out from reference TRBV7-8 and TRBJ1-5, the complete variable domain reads GAGVSQSPRYKVAKRGQDVALRCDPISGHVSLFWYQQALGQGPEFLTYFQNEAQLDKSGLPSDRFFAERPEGSVSTLKIQRTQQEDSAVYLCASSLGTGVGNQPQHFGDGTRLSIL.

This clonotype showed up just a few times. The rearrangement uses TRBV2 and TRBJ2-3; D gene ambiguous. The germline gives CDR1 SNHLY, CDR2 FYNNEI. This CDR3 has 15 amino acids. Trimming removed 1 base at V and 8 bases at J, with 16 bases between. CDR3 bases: TGTGCCAGCAGTGAAGAACTGTACGCCACGGGTACGCAGTATTTT. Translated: CASSEELYATGTQYF.

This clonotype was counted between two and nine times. CDR3 protein: CASSPGRSSYNEQFF. CDR3 DNA: TGTGCCAGCAGCCCCGGCAGGTCCTCCTACAATGAGCAGTTCTTC. The chain recombines TRBV5-5 with TRBJ2-1, with D unclear. Germline CDR1 SGHKS, CDR2 YYEKEE (reference sequence). The CDR3 is 15 residues long. V was shortened by 4 bases and J by 0 bases, with 11 bases between the two germline ends.

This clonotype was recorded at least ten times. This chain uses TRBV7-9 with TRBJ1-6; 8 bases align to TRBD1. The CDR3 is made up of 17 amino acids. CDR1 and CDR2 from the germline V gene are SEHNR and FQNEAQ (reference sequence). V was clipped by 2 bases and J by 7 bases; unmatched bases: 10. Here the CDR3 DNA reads TGTGCCAGCAGCTTACCACCCGGACAGGGAGAAAATTCACCCCTCCACTTT. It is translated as CASSLPPGQGENSPLHF. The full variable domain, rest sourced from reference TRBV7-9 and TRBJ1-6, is DTGVSQNPRHKITKRGQNVTFRCDPISEHNRLYWYRQTLGQGPEFLTYFQNEAQLEKSRLLSDRFSAERPKGSFSTLEIQRTEQGDSAMYLCASSLPPGQGENSPLHFGNGTRLTVT.

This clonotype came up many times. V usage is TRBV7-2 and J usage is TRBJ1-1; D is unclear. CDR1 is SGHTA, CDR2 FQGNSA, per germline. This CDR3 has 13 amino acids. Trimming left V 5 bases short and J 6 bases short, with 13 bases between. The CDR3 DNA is TGTGCCAGCAGCCCCTCCCAGAGGGCTGAAGCTTTCTTT. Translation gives CASSPSQRAEAFF.

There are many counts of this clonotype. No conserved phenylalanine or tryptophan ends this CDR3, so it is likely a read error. CDR3 loop: CASSRREGNSPLHL. The CDR3 DNA reads as TGTGCCAGCAGCAGGCGGGAAGGGAATTCACCCCTCCACCTT. The genes are TRBV5-5 and TRBJ1-6; D unresolved. CDR3 length equals 14 residues. V shed 4 bases and J shed 7 bases, with 12 bases lying between them. CDR1 and CDR2 from the germline V gene are SGHKS and YYEKEE (reference sequence).

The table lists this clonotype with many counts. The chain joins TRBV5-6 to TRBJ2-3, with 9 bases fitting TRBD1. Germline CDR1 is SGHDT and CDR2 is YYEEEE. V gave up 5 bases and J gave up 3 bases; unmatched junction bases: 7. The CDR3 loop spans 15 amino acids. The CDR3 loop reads CASRPGQGKTDTQYF. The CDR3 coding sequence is TGTGCCAGCAGACCTGGACAGGGGAAAACAGATACGCAGTATTTT.

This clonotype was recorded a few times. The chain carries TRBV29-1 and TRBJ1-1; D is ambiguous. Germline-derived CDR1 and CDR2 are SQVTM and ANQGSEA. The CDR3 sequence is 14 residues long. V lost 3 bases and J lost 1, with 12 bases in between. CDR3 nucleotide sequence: TGCAGCGTTGAGGGTCGGGAGGCGAACACTGAAGCTTTCTTT. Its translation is CSVEGREANTEAFF.

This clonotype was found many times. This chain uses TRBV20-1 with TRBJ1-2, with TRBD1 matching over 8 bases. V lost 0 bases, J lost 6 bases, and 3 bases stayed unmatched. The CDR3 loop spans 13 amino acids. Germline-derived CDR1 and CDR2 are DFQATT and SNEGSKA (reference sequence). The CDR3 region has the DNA TGCAGTGCTAGAGACACAGGGGGAAATGGCTACACCTTC. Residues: CSARDTGGNGYTF.

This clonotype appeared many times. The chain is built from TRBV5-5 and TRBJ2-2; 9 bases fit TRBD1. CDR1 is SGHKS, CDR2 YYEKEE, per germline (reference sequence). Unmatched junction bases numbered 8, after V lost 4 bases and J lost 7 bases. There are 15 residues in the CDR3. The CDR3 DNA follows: TGTGCCAGCAGCCGGGACAGGGTGTCTGGCGGGGAGCTGTTTTTT. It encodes CASSRDRVSGGELFF.

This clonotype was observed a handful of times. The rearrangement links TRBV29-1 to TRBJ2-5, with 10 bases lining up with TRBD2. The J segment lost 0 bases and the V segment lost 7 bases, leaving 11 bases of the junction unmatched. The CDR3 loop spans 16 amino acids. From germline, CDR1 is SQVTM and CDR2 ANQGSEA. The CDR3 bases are TGCAGCGCCCGAGGGCTAGCGGGGGAGTACCAAGAGACCCAGTACTTC. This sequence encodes CSARGLAGEYQETQYF.

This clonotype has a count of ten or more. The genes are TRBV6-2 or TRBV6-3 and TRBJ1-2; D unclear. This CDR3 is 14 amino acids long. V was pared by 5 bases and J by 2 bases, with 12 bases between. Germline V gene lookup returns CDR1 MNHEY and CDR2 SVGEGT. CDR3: CASSPDLGNYGYTF. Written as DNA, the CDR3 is TGTGCCAGCAGTCCGGACTTAGGGAACTATGGCTACACCTTC.

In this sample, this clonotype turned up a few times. The CDR3 protein is CASSLLGRSTDTQYF. In DNA form, the CDR3 reads TGTGCCAGCAGCCTTCTTGGTCGCAGCACAGATACGCAGTATTTT. The chain couples TRBV7-3 to TRBJ2-3, with unresolved D. Germline lookup yields CDR1 SGHTA and CDR2 FQGTGA. Trimming took 5 bases from V and 0 from J, leaving 12 bases between them. This CDR3 is 15 amino acids long.

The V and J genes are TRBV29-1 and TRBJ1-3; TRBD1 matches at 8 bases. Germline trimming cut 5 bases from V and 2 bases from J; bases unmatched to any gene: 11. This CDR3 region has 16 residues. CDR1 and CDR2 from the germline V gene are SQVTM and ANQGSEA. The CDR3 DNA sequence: TGCAGCGTTTTCATACAGGGGGTGAGACCTGGAAACACCATATATTTT. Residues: CSVFIQGVRPGNTIYF.

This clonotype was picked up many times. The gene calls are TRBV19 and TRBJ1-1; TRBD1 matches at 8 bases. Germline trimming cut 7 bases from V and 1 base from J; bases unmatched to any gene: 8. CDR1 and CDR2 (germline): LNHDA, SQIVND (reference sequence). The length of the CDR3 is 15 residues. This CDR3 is CASNDRGFPNTEAFF. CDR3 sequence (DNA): TGTGCCAGTAACGACAGGGGCTTCCCGAACACTGAAGCTTTCTTT.

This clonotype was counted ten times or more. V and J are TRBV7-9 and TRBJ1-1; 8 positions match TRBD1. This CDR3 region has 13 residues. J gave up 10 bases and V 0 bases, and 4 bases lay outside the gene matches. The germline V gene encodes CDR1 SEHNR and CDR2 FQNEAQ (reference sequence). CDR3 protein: CASSLAIDRGAFF. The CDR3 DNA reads TGTGCCAGCAGCTTAGCCATAGACAGGGGAGCTTTCTTT.